The 8 T cell receptor beta chains below were found in one sample sequenced in a study of blood T cell repertoires in COVID-19. Sequenced by immunoSEQ multiplex PCR; TCRdb stores in-frame clones only, minus some. Of fewer than 85,000 clones in the sample, under 80% were seen once. Sample: peripheral blood. All receptors come from a woman older than 75 with active or convalescent COVID-19.

As to this clone: The sample carries other DNA sequences with the same CDR3. J is TRBJ1-1 and V is TRBV5-1; D is unresolved. The CDR3 sequence is 13 residues long. CDR1 and CDR2 (germline): SGHRS, YFSETQ. Deletions cut 4 bases from V and 2 bases from J, with 9 bases between. Here the CDR3 DNA reads TGCGCCAGCAGCCGGGCGGGTAACACTGAAGCTTTCTTT. This sequence encodes CASSRAGNTEAFF.

The chain uses TRBV7-9 and TRBJ1-4, with unresolved D. This CDR3 has 16 residues. The V gene lost 2 bases and the J gene lost 0 bases, with 10 bases spanning the gap. The V gene's germline CDR1 is SEHNR and CDR2 FQNEAQ (reference sequence). CDR3 amino acids: CASSLLASSTNEKLFF. The CDR3 region has the DNA TGTGCCAGCAGCTTACTTGCGTCCTCAACTAATGAAAAACTGTTTTTT.

The chain links TRBV9 to TRBJ1-2; no firm D call. The CDR3 contains 13 residues. Germline loops: CDR1 SGDLS, CDR2 YYNGEE. V dropped 0 bases and J dropped 4 bases, with 7 bases sitting between them. Here the CDR3 reads CASSVDGAYGYTF. CDR3 DNA: TGTGCCAGCAGCGTAGACGGAGCCTATGGCTACACCTTC.

The V gene is TRBV6-5, the J gene TRBJ1-2, with D possibly matching TRBD1 (6 bases). The CDR3 extends over 14 amino acids. Germline V lookup: CDR1 MNHEY, CDR2 SVGAGI. V dropped 6 bases and J dropped 1 base, with 12 bases sitting between them. Written as DNA, the CDR3 is TGTGCCAGCAGGCTCAGGGGAGATAACTATGGCTACACCTTC. Protein product: CASRLRGDNYGYTF.

The chain couples TRBV6-4 to TRBJ2-3; TRBD2 agrees at 9 bases. Germline loops: CDR1 MRHNA, CDR2 SNTAGT. CDR3 length equals 15 residues. The V gene end was trimmed by 6 bases and the J gene end by 4 bases; junction bases not matched to a gene: 8. DNA of the CDR3: TGTGCCAGCAGCAGGACTAGCGAGGGTCCAGATACGCAGTATTTT. This codes for CASSRTSEGPDTQYF.

The rearrangement uses TRBV2 and TRBJ1-2; D might be TRBD1 (6 bases). V was trimmed by 5 bases and J by 3 bases, leaving 16 bases between them. The CDR3 runs 15 residues. From germline, CDR1 is SNHLY and CDR2 FYNNEI. As DNA, the CDR3 is TGTGCCAGCAGTTACAGCGGACAGTTCGACTATGGCTACACCTTC. Its protein product is CASSYSGQFDYGYTF.

The gene calls are TRBV27 and TRBJ2-5; 8 nucleotides agree with TRBD2. The CDR3 extends over 18 amino acids. The germline V gene encodes CDR1 MNHEY and CDR2 SMNVEV (reference sequence). Trimming removed 8 bases from V and 2 bases from J; junction bases left unmatched: 19. The CDR3 spells CASGRSGEVAGPQETQYF. The CDR3 DNA is TGTGCCAGCGGCCGATCGGGAGAAGTAGCGGGGCCACAAGAGACCCAGTACTTC.

The chain combines TRBV5-1 with TRBJ2-7, with 9 bases matching TRBD1. Germline V lookup: CDR1 SGHRS, CDR2 YFSETQ. V lost 0 bases and J lost 2; bases outside the gene matches: 3. The CDR3 spans 15 residues. CDR3 nucleotide sequence: TGCGCCAGCAGCTTGGCAACAGGGGGCCCCTACGAGCAGTACTTC. The encoded protein is CASSLATGGPYEQYF.